One and the same sample provided the 15 T cell receptor beta chains below, sequenced in a study of early T cells in non-severe SARS-CoV-2 infection (dated by TCRdb to the early 2020s). Library creation used 5' RACE. For sequencing, a NextSeq 500 was employed. Using fastp trimming at Q25 and MiXCR clonotype assembly, TCRdb reanalyzed the public sequencing data and kept in-frame beta chains. Rows are unified per CDR3 protein, each entry keeping the most common DNA and genes. This sample holds 20,000 to 30,000 distinct CDR3 sequences; approximately 4.8% were observed only once. 5.6% of the sample goes to the ten largest clones. The material sequenced was whole blood. These receptors all stem from an adult who was a healthcare worker with PCR-confirmed SARS-CoV-2 infection or an uninfected control (not recorded which).

This clonotype was found many times. The CDR3 loop is CASSLASASSYNEQFF. In DNA form, the CDR3 reads TGCGCCAGCAGCTTGGCTAGCGCCAGCTCCTACAATGAGCAGTTCTTC. The genes are TRBV5-1 and TRBJ2-1, with a weak D call TRBD2 (6 bases). The CDR3 spans 16 residues. Germline V gene sequence: CDR1 SGHRS, CDR2 YFSETQ. The V end lost 0 bases, the J end lost 0 bases, and 10 bases lay between the germline ends. Together with reference TRBV5-1 and TRBJ2-1, the CDR3 gives the full variable domain: KAGVTQTPRYLIKTRGQQVTLSCSPISGHRSVSWYQQTPGQGLQFLFEYFSETQRNKGNFPGRFSGRQFSNSRSEMNVSTLELGDSALYLCASSLASASSYNEQFFGPGTRLTVL.

This clonotype was detected many times. The V and J genes are TRBV19 and TRBJ2-2; possible D gene TRBD1, 5 bases. Per the germline V gene, CDR1 is LNHDA and CDR2 is SQIVND (reference sequence). CDR3 length: 13 amino acids. The ends were cut back, 6 bases at V and 7 bases at J, with 12 bases in the middle. The CDR3 coding sequence is TGTGCCAGTAGCCCCTTTAGGGGCGGGGAGCTGTTTTTT. It specifies CASSPFRGGELFF.

In its sample, this clonotype was seen many times. The chain has TRBV7-2 and TRBJ2-3; D may be TRBD1 or TRBD2 (5 bases each). Germline CDR1 SGHTA, CDR2 FQGNSA. This CDR3 comprises 17 residues. V gave up 1 base and J gave up 5 bases, with 19 bases separating them. The CDR3 coding sequence is TGTGCCAGCAGCTTAGTTGGTGTCGGGGTTGGGGGAGATACGCAGTATTTT. Translation: CASSLVGVGVGGDTQYF.

The J gene is TRBJ2-7, the V gene TRBV7-8; a possible D gene is TRBD2 (5 bases). Looked up from germline, CDR1 is SGHVS and CDR2 is FQNEAQ. V lost 6 bases and J lost 6, with 15 bases in between. CDR3 length equals 13 residues. As DNA, the CDR3 is TGTGCCAGCAGGGTGAGGGAAGAAACCGAGCAGTACTTC. Its protein product is CASRVREETEQYF.

This clonotype was recorded at least ten times. The CDR3: CASRASGGARRETQYF. CDR3 DNA sequence: TGTGCCAGCAGAGCTAGCGGGGGGGCCAGGAGGGAGACCCAGTACTTC. This chain uses TRBV6-1 with TRBJ2-5, with 12 bases matching TRBD2. This CDR3 is 16 amino acids long. Per germline, CDR1 MNHNS and CDR2 SASEGT. V shed 6 bases, J shed 5 bases, and the junction held 10 bases outside the gene matches.

The sample holds many counts of this clonotype. The V and J genes are TRBV13 and TRBJ2-1; 9 nucleotides match TRBD2. There are 16 residues in the CDR3. After removal of 2 bases from V and 2 bases from J, the junction contained 4 bases not matched to a gene. The germline gives CDR1 PRHDT, CDR2 FYEKMQ (reference sequence). The CDR3 is CASSLQRGATYNEQFF. In nucleotides, the CDR3 is TGTGCCAGCAGCTTACAGCGGGGGGCTACCTACAATGAGCAGTTCTTC. Full variable domain (rest looked up from reference TRBV13 and TRBJ2-1): AAGVIQSPRHLIKEKRETATLKCYPIPRHDTVYWYQQGPGQDPQFLISFYEKMQSDKGSIPDRFSAQQFSDYHSELNMSSLELGDSALYFCASSLQRGATYNEQFFGPGTRLTVL.

This clonotype showed up just a few times. The chain carries TRBV7-8 and TRBJ2-2; TRBD2 might be the D (7 bases). This CDR3 has 15 residues. V was pared by 0 bases and J by 5 bases, with 10 bases between. Germline V lookup: CDR1 SGHVS, CDR2 FQNEAQ. In nucleotides, the CDR3 is TGTGCCAGCAGCTTAGCGGGGGGGCCGACCGGGGAGCTGTTTTTT. It codes for CASSLAGGPTGELFF.

This clonotype occurred many times. The chain employs TRBV28 and TRBJ1-2; 12 bases are shared with TRBD1. The ends lost 6 bases at V and 8 bases at J; junction bases unmatched: 7. Germline V CDR1 and CDR2: MDHEN, SYDVKM. This CDR3 region has 14 residues. This chain's CDR3 is CASSLGQGAGGYTF. For the CDR3, the DNA is TGTGCCAGCAGCCTGGGACAGGGGGCAGGGGGCTACACCTTC.

This clonotype was counted ten times or more. The CDR3 DNA sequence: TGTGCCAGCAGTTACCCGGGAGATACGCAGTATTTT. It encodes CASSYPGDTQYF. The chain employs TRBV6-2 or TRBV6-3 and TRBJ2-3; D not certain. Germline V CDR1 and CDR2: MNHEY, SVGEGT. The CDR3 consists of 12 residues. V lost 2 bases and J lost 5, with 5 bases in between.

This clonotype showed up many times. The J gene is TRBJ1-2, the V gene TRBV27, with TRBD1 matching over 10 bases. Germline V gene data show CDR1 as MNHEY and CDR2 as SMNVEV (reference sequence). This CDR3 is built from 13 residues. J lost 2 bases, V lost 6 bases, and 0 bases had no gene match. The CDR3 here is CASRGQGNYGYTF. The CDR3 DNA sequence: TGTGCCAGCAGGGGACAGGGGAACTATGGCTACACCTTC.

This clonotype was picked up many times. V gene TRBV5-5 combines with J gene TRBJ2-2; 7 bases agree with TRBD1. V gave up 5 bases and J gave up 1 base; unmatched junction bases: 5. The CDR3 consists of 15 residues. Germline lookup yields CDR1 SGHKS and CDR2 YYEKEE (reference sequence). The DNA of the CDR3 is TGTGCCAGCAGATCCCGGACAGGGAACACCGGGGAGCTGTTTTTT. This translates into CASRSRTGNTGELFF. Drawing the rest from reference TRBV5-5 and TRBJ2-2, the complete variable domain is DAGVTQSPTHLIKTRGQQVTLRCSPISGHKSVSWYQQVLGQGPQFIFQYYEKEERGRGNFPDRFSARQFPNYSSELNVNALLLGDSALYLCASRSRTGNTGELFFGEGSRLTVL.

This clonotype was detected only a few times. The genes are TRBV5-1 and TRBJ1-1, with D tentatively TRBD1 (5 bases). CDR3 size: 14 residues. V was trimmed by 3 bases and J by 3 bases, leaving 12 bases between them. Germline assignment: CDR1 SGHRS and CDR2 YFSETQ. The CDR3 region has the DNA TGCGCCAGCAGCTGGGGGACTCTGGACACTGAAGCTTTCTTT. Its protein is CASSWGTLDTEAFF.

This clonotype showed up many times. The chain has TRBV7-2 and TRBJ2-1, with D perhaps assigned TRBD1 or TRBD2 (6 bases each). The germline V gene has CDR1 SGHTA and CDR2 FQGNSA. The CDR3 sequence is 13 residues long. V lost 1 base and J 7 bases, leaving 8 bases between the germline ends. DNA of the CDR3: TGTGCCAGCAGCTTAGAGGGGGGAAATGAGCAGTTCTTC. Amino acid sequence: CASSLEGGNEQFF.

This clonotype was observed many times. The chain couples TRBV20-1 to TRBJ1-5; a weak D match, TRBD1 (5 bases). CDR1 and CDR2 (germline): DFQATT, SNEGSKA (reference sequence). The CDR3 consists of 11 residues. With 6 bases removed from V and 10 bases from J, the gap between germline ends came to 13 bases. The DNA of the CDR3 is TGCAGTGCAGTGGGGGAAGGTCCCCAGCATTTT. Translation: CSAVGEGPQHF.

The V gene is TRBV6-2 or TRBV6-3, the J gene TRBJ2-7; D is uncertain. The V end was cut by 2 bases, the J end by 2 bases, with 7 bases between. This CDR3 spans 13 amino acids. From germline, CDR1 is MNHEY and CDR2 SVGEGT. CDR3 loop: CASSYSGAYEQYF. CDR3 coding DNA: TGTGCCAGCAGTTACAGTGGAGCCTACGAGCAGTACTTC.